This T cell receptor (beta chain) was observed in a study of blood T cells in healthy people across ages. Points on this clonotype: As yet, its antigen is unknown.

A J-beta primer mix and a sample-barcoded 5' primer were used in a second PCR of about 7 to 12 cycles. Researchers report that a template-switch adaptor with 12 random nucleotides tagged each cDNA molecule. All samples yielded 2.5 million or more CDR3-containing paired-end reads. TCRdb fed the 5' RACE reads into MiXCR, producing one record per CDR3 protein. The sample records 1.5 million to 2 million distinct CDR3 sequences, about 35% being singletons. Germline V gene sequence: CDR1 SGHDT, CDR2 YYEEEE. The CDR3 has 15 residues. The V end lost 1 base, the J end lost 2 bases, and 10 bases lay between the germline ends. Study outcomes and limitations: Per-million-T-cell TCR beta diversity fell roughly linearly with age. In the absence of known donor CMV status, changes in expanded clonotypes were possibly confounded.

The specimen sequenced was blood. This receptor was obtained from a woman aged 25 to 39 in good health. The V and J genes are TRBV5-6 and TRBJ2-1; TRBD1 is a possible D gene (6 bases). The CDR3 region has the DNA TGTGCCAGCAGCTTGTTTTCAGGGGCCTACAATGAGCAGTTCTTC. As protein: CASSLFSGAYNEQFF.